The clone carrying this T cell receptor beta chain occurred many times. Its antigen remains unknown. TCR beta CDR3 sequences were amplified from RNA transcripts. With the HTBI primer set, the TCR CDR3 went through a first round of RT-PCR. TCRdb analysed the multiplex PCR reads with MiXCR anew, one entry per CDR3 protein. The data show a few hundred thousand distinct CDR3 sequences, approximately 15% seen once. The sample originates from a study of T cells in Graves' hyperthyroidism and ophthalmopathy. Study-level information: Peripheral blood draws took place at initial diagnosis, ahead of any treatment.

Thyroid ultrasound, orbital computed tomography, clinical symptoms, and serum thyroxine and TRAb underpinned diagnoses. Trimming at V came to 2 bases and at J to 1 base, leaving 3 bases not matched to a gene. The CDR3 is 15 amino acids. Germline CDR1 reads PRHDT; CDR2 reads FYEKMQ (reference sequence). General observations from the study: In blood, most of the thyroid clonotypes expanded above 0.001 were also present. Before onset, by a median of around six months, the model predicted ophthalmopathy.

The TCR originated in a woman aged 40 to 49 with Graves' ophthalmopathy. Sequencing was carried out using blood. The V call is TRBV13, the J call TRBJ1-1, with 8 bases lining up with TRBD1. For the CDR3, the DNA is TGTGCCAGCAGCTTAATAGGGACAGGGAACACTGAAGCTTTCTTT. Translated, it gives CASSLIGTGNTEAFF. Based on the CDR3 plus reference TRBV13 and TRBJ1-1, the full variable domain is AAGVIQSPRHLIKEKRETATLKCYPIPRHDTVYWYQQGPGQDPQFLISFYEKMQSDKGSIPDRFSAQQFSDYHSELNMSSLELGDSALYFCASSLIGTGNTEAFFGQGTRLTVV.